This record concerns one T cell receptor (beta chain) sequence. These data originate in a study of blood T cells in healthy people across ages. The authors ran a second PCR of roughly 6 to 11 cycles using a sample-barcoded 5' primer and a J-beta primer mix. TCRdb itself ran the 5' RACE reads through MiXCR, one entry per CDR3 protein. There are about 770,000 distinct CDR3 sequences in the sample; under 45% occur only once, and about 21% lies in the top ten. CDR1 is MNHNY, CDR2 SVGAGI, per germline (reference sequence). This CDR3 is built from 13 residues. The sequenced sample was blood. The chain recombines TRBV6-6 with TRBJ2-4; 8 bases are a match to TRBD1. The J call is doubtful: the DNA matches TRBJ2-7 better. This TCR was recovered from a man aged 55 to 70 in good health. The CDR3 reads CASSLGTGFEQYF. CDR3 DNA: TGTGCCAGCAGCCTCGGGACAGGCTTCGAGCAGTACTTC.